This is a list of T cell receptor beta chains from one sample in a study of cytomegalovirus exposure and HLA in healthy donors. Clones were sequenced by immunoSEQ multiplex PCR, and TCRdb holds only the in-frame ones, with some missing. The sample has approximately 280,000 clones, around 90% seen once. The sample was PBMCs. The receptors come from a woman between 18 and 30 years old in good health and CMV-seronegative. Each CDR3 is given with its conserved first and last residue. D genes are given only for firm matches. Clone sizes are given selectively: once, few, many, or a class where the clone is expanded.

j_call clone_size v_call d_call cdr3_nt cdr3_aa
TRBJ2-7 NA TRBV7-9 NA TGTGCCAGCAGCCAGACGACTAGCTCCTACGAGCAGTACTTC CASSQTTSSYEQYF
TRBJ2-2 NA TRBV27 TRBD1 TGTGCCAGCACTAGGGACAGGGAAGTGAACACCGGGGAGCTGTTTTTT CASTRDREVNTGELFF
TRBJ2-3 NA TRBV19 TRBD2 TGTGCCAGTAGTAACGGCGGGGGGGCCAAAAATACGCAGTATTTT CASSNGGGAKNTQYF
TRBJ2-7 NA TRBV5-1 NA TGCGCCAGCAGCTTTGAACGGAGCTACGAGCAGTACTTC CASSFERSYEQYF
TRBJ2-5 once TRBV7-7 NA TGTGCCAGCAGACCGTTGGGGGGAGGCGAGACCCAGTACTTC CASRPLGGGETQYF
TRBJ2-5 NA TRBV7-2 TRBD2 TGTGCCAGCAGCTTAGAACTAGCGGTCCAAGAGACCCAGTACTTC CASSLELAVQETQYF
TRBJ2-3 NA TRBV5-1 TRBD1 TGCGCCAGCAGCTTGGGGACCGGGACAGGGGTTAGCACAGATACGCAGTATTTT CASSLGTGTGVSTDTQYF
TRBJ1-2 NA TRBV5-6 NA TGTGCCAGCAGCTTGTCTGGCGACAGTTGGCTCCAGTATGGCTACACCTTC CASSLSGDSWLQYGYTF
TRBJ2-3 NA TRBV7-9 NA TGTGCCAGCAAGGGGGGGGCGAGCACAGATACGCAGTATTTT CASKGGASTDTQYF
TRBJ2-7 NA TRBV29-1 NA TGCAGCGTTGCACAGCTACCCTCCTACGAGCAGTACTTC CSVAQLPSYEQYF
TRBJ1-2 NA TRBV9 NA TGTGCCAGCGGACAGACTAACTATGGCTACACCTTC CASGQTNYGYTF
TRBJ2-7 NA TRBV15 TRBD2 TGTGCCACCAGCGAGGCGGGGGGGCCGTACGAGCAGTACTTC CATSEAGGPYEQYF